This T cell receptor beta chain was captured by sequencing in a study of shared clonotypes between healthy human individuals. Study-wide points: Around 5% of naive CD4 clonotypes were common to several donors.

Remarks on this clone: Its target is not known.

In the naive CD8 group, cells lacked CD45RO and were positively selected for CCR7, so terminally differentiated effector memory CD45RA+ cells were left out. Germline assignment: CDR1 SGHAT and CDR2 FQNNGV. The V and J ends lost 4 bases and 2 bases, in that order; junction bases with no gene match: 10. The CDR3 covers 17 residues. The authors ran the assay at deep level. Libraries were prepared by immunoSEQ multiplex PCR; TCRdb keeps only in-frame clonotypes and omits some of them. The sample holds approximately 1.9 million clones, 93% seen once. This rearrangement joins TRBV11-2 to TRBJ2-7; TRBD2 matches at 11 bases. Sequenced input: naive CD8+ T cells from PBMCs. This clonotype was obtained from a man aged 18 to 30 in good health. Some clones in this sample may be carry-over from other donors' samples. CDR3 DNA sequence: TGTGCCAGCAGCTCAGGGGAACTAGCGGGAGTTACCTACGAGCAGTACTTC. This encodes CASSSGELAGVTYEQYF.